This T cell receptor (beta chain) came from a study of blood T cell repertoires in COVID-19. About the research overall: Specimens from acute and convalescent COVID-19 originated in the United States, Italy and Spain. Sources were T cells, B-cell-depleted T cells, or PBMCs; the material itself was cDNA or gDNA.

Germline values: CDR1 LNHDA, CDR2 SQIVND (reference sequence). CDR3 size: 15 residues. The junction had 10 bases not matched to a gene; V was cut back by 7 bases and J by 9 bases. In the authors' methods: Cell counts per sample came from amplifying reference gene primers. This table comes from immunoSEQ multiplex PCR, and its TCRdb copy is limited to in-frame clones, with some not included. V, J and clone size are taken as reported in that table, and D and trimming were inferred from the DNA itself. Altogether over 80,000 clones are present, 87% being singletons, with the ten largest covering just under 20%.

The sample taken for sequencing was peripheral blood. V usage is TRBV19 and J usage is TRBJ2-1; 12 bases align to TRBD2. The origin of this receptor is a human donor in a cohort sampled during active COVID-19. Written as DNA, the CDR3 is TGTGCCAGTAAGGCTAGCGGGAGGGGGTCCGGTGAGCAGTTCTTC. This codes for CASKASGRGSGEQFF.